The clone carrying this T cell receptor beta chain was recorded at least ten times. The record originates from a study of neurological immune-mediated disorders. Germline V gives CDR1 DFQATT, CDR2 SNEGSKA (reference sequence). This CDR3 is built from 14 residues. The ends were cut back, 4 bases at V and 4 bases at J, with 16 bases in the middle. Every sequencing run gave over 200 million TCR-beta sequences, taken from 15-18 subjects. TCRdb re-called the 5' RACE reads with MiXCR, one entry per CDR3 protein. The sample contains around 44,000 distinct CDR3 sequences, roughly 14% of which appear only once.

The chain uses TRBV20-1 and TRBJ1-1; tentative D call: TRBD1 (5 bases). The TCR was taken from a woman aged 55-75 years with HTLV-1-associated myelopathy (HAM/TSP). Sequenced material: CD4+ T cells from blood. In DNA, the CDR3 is TGCAGTGCTAAATCCTTGCGGGGGAGCACTGAAGCTTTCTTT. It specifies CSAKSLRGSTEAFF.